The rows below give T cell receptor beta chains drawn from one sample of a study of T cell changes during pregnancy in multiple sclerosis. Repertoires were generated with immunoSEQ multiplex PCR, while TCRdb's copy carries only in-frame clones and drops some. The sample contains about 98,000 clones, around 92% of which appear only once. The sequenced sample was peripheral blood, obtained after pregnancy. The receptors here all came from a female donor in good health, enrolled as a control in a pregnancy study. The conserved cysteine and the conserved F or W are not part of the CDR3 here. The size field is filled for only some rows; it gives once, few, many or a size class.

V: TRBV30; size: NA; CDR3: AWSGQGTEAF
V: TRBV7-2; size: NA; CDR3: ASSLGGSTYEQY
V: TRBV6-5; size: NA; CDR3: ASSTDRDPSYEQY
V: TRBV7-9; size: once; CDR3: ASSRQGKVFEAF
V: TRBV4-1; size: NA; CDR3: ASSQEGRGLLGTQY
V: TRBV11-3; size: NA; CDR3: ASSSDRGPKETQY
V: TRBV28; size: NA; CDR3: ASRGLAPHEQY
V: TRBV9; size: once; CDR3: ASSVVGSQNTGELF
V: TRBV2; size: NA; CDR3: ASSESRGNNQPQH
V: TRBV5-1; size: NA; CDR3: ASRGAIGYNEQF
V: TRBV2; size: NA; CDR3: ASSERSHNQPQH
V: TRBV5-1; size: NA; CDR3: ASSPGQTLSSGANVLT
V: TRBV5-5; size: NA; CDR3: ASSSDSRVWEQY
V: TRBV4-2; size: once; CDR3: ASSQGFGMRDTGELF
V: TRBV29-1; size: few; CDR3: SVETGADTQY
V: TRBV9; size: NA; CDR3: ASSVGRAETQY
V: TRBV5-4; size: NA; CDR3: ASSLDGGAKNIQY
V: TRBV7-2; size: NA; CDR3: ASSSGLAGGYEQY
V: TRBV10-3; size: NA; CDR3: AISESGLAGTDTQY
V: TRBV4-2; size: NA; CDR3: ASSQEALLEQEQY
V: TRBV10-3; size: NA; CDR3: AISQVFAPNTEAF
V: TRBV5-1; size: NA; CDR3: ASTPGQGSGELF
V: TRBV30; size: NA; CDR3: AWSVHGLQY
V: TRBV9; size: NA; CDR3: ASSWTSGGVNEQF
V: TRBV28; size: NA; CDR3: ASSLSGVPNYGYT
V: TRBV7-2; size: NA; CDR3: ASSPSTGTLEYNEQF
V: TRBV28; size: NA; CDR3: ASSFYRENTEAF
V: TRBV2; size: once; CDR3: ASSDRGAKNIQY
V: TRBV10-3; size: NA; CDR3: AIGSREADTQY
V: TRBV28; size: NA; CDR3: ASSLSGRWGETQY
V: TRBV13; size: NA; CDR3: ASSPDNEQF
V: TRBV5-4; size: NA; CDR3: ASVITGTPYSNQPQH
V: TRBV11-3; size: NA; CDR3: ASSLVPGAWQF
V: TRBV6-5; size: once; CDR3: ASSYEGRGDTIY
V: TRBV5-4; size: NA; CDR3: ASSSGGFSYEQY
V: TRBV7-9; size: NA; CDR3: ASSDGLAGVPGELF
V: TRBV7-9; size: NA; CDR3: ASTLGQGAHYGYT
V: TRBV6-6; size: NA; CDR3: ASSYGGGLEAF
V: TRBV28; size: NA; CDR3: ASSWDRNQPQH
V: TRBV28; size: NA; CDR3: ASKGTDYGYT
V: TRBV27; size: few; CDR3: ASSRQGAYEQY
V: TRBV7-2; size: NA; CDR3: ASSLSLAGFDTQY